The clone carrying this T cell receptor (beta chain) was found a few times. The target antigen is unknown. The entry originates in a study of T cell clonality in common variable immunodeficiency. Broader study findings: TCRbeta clonality was increased in CVID versus healthy controls. Common variable immunodeficiency TCR beta sequences reportedly had fewer deletions and N-nucleotide insertions.

Sequencing used immunoSEQ multiplex PCR; TCRdb keeps in-frame clones, though not all of them. This repertoire holds around 21,000 clones, and none appear only once. CVID subjects were some 16 female and under 35 male, aged roughly 8 to 64. For at least one year, all CVID subjects received replacement immunoglobulin. CVID subjects were neither ill nor on immunomodulatory or immunosuppressive medication at sampling. Input material: peripheral blood mononuclear cells. The TCR comes from a human donor with common variable immunodeficiency.

CDR3 residues: CASKGLAGYQETQYF. The part of the CDR3 DNA that was read is TGTGCCAGCAAAGGACTAGCGGGATACCAAGAGACC. This sequence joins TRBV2 and TRBJ2-5, with 12 bases matching TRBD2. The CDR3 end lies 3 residues beyond the end of the read and is filled in from the germline J gene. The J segment lost 0 bases and the V segment lost 7 bases, leaving 3 bases of the junction unmatched. This CDR3 contains 15 residues. Per the germline V gene, CDR1 is SNHLY and CDR2 is FYNNEI.